A selection of T cell receptor beta chains follows, all from one sample in a study of cytomegalovirus exposure and HLA in healthy donors. Only in-frame clones appear in the TCRdb table, and some are missing; sequencing was by immunoSEQ multiplex PCR. This sample carries some 130,000 clones, roughly 85% of them seen once, and the ten largest clones take 6.5%. Sample: PBMCs. Receptor source: a man aged 40-50 years in good health and CMV-seropositive. CDR3s include the opening cysteine and the closing phenylalanine or tryptophan. D genes are given only for firm matches. The size entry is marked missing in some rows and otherwise reads once, few, many or a size class.

TRBJ1-3	NA	NA	TRBV2	TGTGCCAGCAGGACGACAGGTTTTCCTGGAAACACCATATATTTT	CASRTTGFPGNTIYF
TRBJ1-1	NA	TRBD1	TRBV30	TGTGCCCAAAACAGGGGGTCGGACACTGAAGCTTTCTTT	CAQNRGSDTEAFF
TRBJ2-7	NA	TRBD1	TRBV15	TGTGCCACCAGCAGAGAAAGACAGGGCCACGAGCAGTACTTC	CATSRERQGHEQYF
TRBJ2-1	NA	NA	TRBV19	TGTGCCAGTAGTACCATCCTGAGCTCCTACAATGAGCAGTTCTTC	CASSTILSSYNEQFF
TRBJ1-2	NA	TRBD1	TRBV5-6	TGTGCCAGCAGCTCGTTGGGACAGGAGCCCTATGGCTACACCTTC	CASSSLGQEPYGYTF
TRBJ2-7	NA	TRBD2	TRBV5-4	TGTGCCAGCAGCTCGGGACTAGCGGACTCCTACGAGCAGTACTTC	CASSSGLADSYEQYF
TRBJ1-5	NA	NA	TRBV30	TGTGCCTGGAACTCAGGGGTGAGCAATCAGCCCCAGCATTTT	CAWNSGVSNQPQHF
TRBJ1-5	NA	TRBD1	TRBV4-1	TGCGCCAGCAGCCGAGACAGGGGCTCCAATCAGCCCCAGCATTTT	CASSRDRGSNQPQHF
TRBJ2-2	NA	NA	TRBV2	TGTGCCAGCAGTGAACAGGGCGGGGCCGGGGAGCTGTTTTTT	CASSEQGGAGELFF
TRBJ2-7	NA	NA	TRBV7-6	TGTGCCAGCAGCACCGGGGAAACCTACGAGCAGTACTTC	CASSTGETYEQYF
TRBJ2-2	NA	TRBD2	TRBV5-1	TGCGCCAGCAGCCCCGGGACTAGCGGGACGAACACCGGGGAGCTGTTTTTT	CASSPGTSGTNTGELFF
TRBJ2-7	few	TRBD2	TRBV19	TGTGCCAGTAGTATTTCCATAGCGGGAGGGGAGCAGTACTTC	CASSISIAGGEQYF
TRBJ1-2	NA	NA	TRBV6-6	TGTGCCAGCAGTTATATGGAGGGTGTGAACTATGGCTACACCTTC	CASSYMEGVNYGYTF
TRBJ2-1	few	TRBD1	TRBV5-1	TGCGCCAGCAGCTCCACGGACAGGGCAAACAATGAGCAGTTCTTC	CASSSTDRANNEQFF
TRBJ1-4	NA	TRBD1	TRBV6-6	TGTGCCAGCAGTTACGGACAGGGTGGTGAAAAACTGTTTTTT	CASSYGQGGEKLFF
TRBJ2-1	NA	TRBD2	TRBV4-2	TGTGCCAGCAGCCAAGTCAGTCTAGCGGGAGTCAATGAGCAGTTCTTC	CASSQVSLAGVNEQFF
TRBJ1-2	NA	TRBD1	TRBV7-6	TGTGCCAGCAGCCCGCAGGGACAGGGAATCTATGGCTACACCTTC	CASSPQGQGIYGYTF
TRBJ2-2	NA	NA	TRBV13	TGTGCCAGCAGCCCCCGCCCCAGCACCGGGGAGCTGTTTTTT	CASSPRPSTGELFF
TRBJ2-1	NA	TRBD2	TRBV6-5	TGTGCCAGCAGTTACCGGGGACTAGCGGGAAGGAATGAGCAGTTCTTC	CASSYRGLAGRNEQFF
TRBJ2-1	NA	TRBD1	TRBV11-2	TGTGCCAGCAGCTTATCAATTACAGGGGGCTATGGGAATGAGCAGTTCTTC	CASSLSITGGYGNEQFF
TRBJ1-5	NA	NA	TRBV18	TGTGCCAGCTCACCACCCCGACAGGGCAATCAGCCCCAGCATTTT	CASSPPRQGNQPQHF
TRBJ2-7	few	TRBD2	TRBV28	TGTGCCAGCAGGAAAGCGGGAGGGATCTCCTACGAGCAGTACTTC	CASRKAGGISYEQYF
TRBJ2-2	NA	NA	TRBV19	TGTGCCAGTAGTTCAAACCCCGGGATAACTACCGGGGAGCTGTTTTTT	CASSSNPGITTGELFF
TRBJ1-6	NA	NA	TRBV28	TGTGCCAGCACCCTGCGTCCAGGGAAAAATTCACCCCTCCACTTT	CASTLRPGKNSPLHF
TRBJ1-1	NA	NA	TRBV5-1	TGCGCCAGCAGCGCCTGGAGTATTATGAACACTGAAGCTTTCTTT	CASSAWSIMNTEAFF
TRBJ1-1	NA	NA	TRBV7-9	TGTGCCAGCAGCTTAGCTCCAGGAATTAGGCTGACTGAAGCTTTCTTT	CASSLAPGIRLTEAFF
TRBJ2-1	NA	TRBD2	TRBV5-4	TGTGCCAGCAGCTTGGGACTAGCGGAGACCTACAATGAGCAGTTCTTC	CASSLGLAETYNEQFF
TRBJ2-1	NA	NA	TRBV7-9	TGTGCCAGCAGCTTAAGTGTAGGGGCCGATGAGCAGTTCTTC	CASSLSVGADEQFF
TRBJ1-1	NA	NA	TRBV5-6	TGTGCCAGCAGCCAATCCGAAGGAGGGACCACTGAAGCTTTCTTT	CASSQSEGGTTEAFF
TRBJ1-2	NA	NA	TRBV7-9	TGTGCCAGCAGCTTAGCCGCAGGGATCTACTATGGCTACACCTTC	CASSLAAGIYYGYTF
TRBJ2-1	few	NA	TRBV18	TGTGCCAGCTCACCACGAGGTACCGCGGTCCCCAATGAGCAGTTCTTC	CASSPRGTAVPNEQFF
TRBJ1-6	once	TRBD1	TRBV5-6	TGTGCCAGCAGCCCACAGGGGTCACCCCTCCACTTT	CASSPQGSPLHF
TRBJ2-3	NA	NA	TRBV15	TGTGCCACCAGCAGCCTTACCAGTAATACGCAGTATTTT	CATSSLTSNTQYF
TRBJ2-7	once	TRBD2	TRBV2	TGTGCCAGCAGACTAGCGGGGAACTACGAGCAGTACTTC	CASRLAGNYEQYF
TRBJ2-1	NA	TRBD2	TRBV10-2	TGCGCCAGCAGTGAACGACTAGCGCCATACAATGAGCAGTTCTTC	CASSERLAPYNEQFF
TRBJ2-1	once	TRBD1	TRBV13	TGTGCCAGCAGCTTCGACAGGGGCCTATACAATGAGCAGTTCTTC	CASSFDRGLYNEQFF
TRBJ2-4	NA	NA	TRBV28	TGTGCCAGCAGTTCCACATGGGGGCAAAGGGCCAAAAACATTCAGTACTTC	CASSSTWGQRAKNIQYF
TRBJ1-4	NA	NA	TRBV25-1	TGTGCCAGCGGGTTGACAGCAACTAATGAAAAACTGTTTTTT	CASGLTATNEKLFF
TRBJ2-1	NA	TRBD2	TRBV27	TGTGCCAGCAGTTTCGAGGGGAGGGCCTACAATGAGCAGTTCTTC	CASSFEGRAYNEQFF
TRBJ1-5	NA	TRBD1	TRBV6-5	TGTGCCAGCAGTTCCAAGGGGGCGGCCCAGCCCCAGCATTTT	CASSSKGAAQPQHF
TRBJ2-7	NA	NA	TRBV6-5	TGTGCCAGCAGTTACTCGGGGCAGGTCCAGGTGGGTCGGTACTTC	CASSYSGQVQVGRYF
TRBJ1-1	NA	NA	TRBV6-5	TGTGCCAGCAGTAGTTTTAATCGAGTGGGGAGTGAAGCTTTCTTT	CASSSFNRVGSEAFF
TRBJ2-1	once	TRBD2	TRBV19	TGTGCCAGTAGTATTGCGGTTAGCGGGAGAGGGGTGTACAATGAGCAGTTCTTC	CASSIAVSGRGVYNEQFF
TRBJ1-2	NA	TRBD1	TRBV4-1	TGCGCCAGCAGCCAAGATAGTAAGGGGGCAGGCTACACCTTC	CASSQDSKGAGYTF
TRBJ2-7	few	NA	TRBV7-8	TGTGCCAGCAGCTTAGCGCGGGCGGGCCTCTCCTACGAGCAGTACTTC	CASSLARAGLSYEQYF
TRBJ2-1	few	TRBD1	TRBV5-6	TGTGCCAGCTCACTACGGAGGACAGGGGGCATTGAGCAGTTCTTC	CASSLRRTGGIEQFF
TRBJ2-2	once	TRBD2	TRBV7-7	TGTGCCATTACTAGCGGGTTATCCGGGGAGCTGTTTTTT	CAITSGLSGELFF
TRBJ2-7	NA	TRBD2	TRBV5-1	TGCGCCAGCAGCGCCTTAGCGGGACCCTCCTACGAGCAGTACTTC	CASSALAGPSYEQYF
TRBJ2-7	NA	TRBD2	TRBV15	TGTGCCACCAGCGATGGGGCGGGAGCCTACGAGCAGTACTTC	CATSDGAGAYEQYF
TRBJ1-5	NA	NA	TRBV10-2	TGCGCCAGCAGTGGGAGTTCGGGGGAGTGGTTCCCCCAGCATTTT	CASSGSSGEWFPQHF
TRBJ1-1	once	NA	TRBV5-1	TGCGCCAGCAGCGAATGGACAGCGAACACTGAAGCTTTCTTT	CASSEWTANTEAFF
TRBJ2-2	NA	TRBD2	TRBV7-8	TGTGCCACCGGGGGGACGAACACCGGGGAGCTGTTTTTT	CATGGTNTGELFF
TRBJ2-7	few	TRBD2	TRBV9	TGTGCCAGCAGCCTAGCAGGAGGACTAGCGGTAAACGAGCAGTACTTC	CASSLAGGLAVNEQYF
TRBJ1-1	NA	TRBD1	TRBV18	TGTGCCAGCTCAAGGCTAATGGGACAGCCGAACACTGAAGCTTTCTTT	CASSRLMGQPNTEAFF
TRBJ1-5	NA	NA	TRBV28	TGTGCCAGCAGTTTCGGACAGAGGGGCAATCAGCCCCAGCATTTT	CASSFGQRGNQPQHF